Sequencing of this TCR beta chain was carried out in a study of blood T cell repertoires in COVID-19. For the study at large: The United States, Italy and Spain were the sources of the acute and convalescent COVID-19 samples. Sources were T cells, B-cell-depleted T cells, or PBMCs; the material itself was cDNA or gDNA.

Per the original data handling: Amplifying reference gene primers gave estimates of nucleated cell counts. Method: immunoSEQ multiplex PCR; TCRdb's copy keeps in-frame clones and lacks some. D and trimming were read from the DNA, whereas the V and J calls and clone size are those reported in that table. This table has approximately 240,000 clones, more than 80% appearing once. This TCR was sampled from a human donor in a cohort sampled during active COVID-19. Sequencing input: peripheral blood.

The CDR3 DNA follows: TGTGCCAGCTCACAACGGACAGGGTCTAGCACAGATACGCAGTATTTT. Translated: CASSQRTGSSTDTQYF. V and J are TRBV18 and TRBJ2-3, with TRBD1 identical over 8 bases. J lost 0 bases, V lost 4 bases, and 6 bases had no gene match. Germline V gene data show CDR1 as KGHSH and CDR2 as LQKENI. CDR3 length equals 16 residues.